The 3 T cell receptor beta chains given below trace back to one sample, sequenced in a study of T cell clonality in common variable immunodeficiency. The study's findings and limits: In common variable immunodeficiency, TCR beta chains reportedly carried fewer deletions and N-nucleotide insertions.

The repertoire was sequenced with immunoSEQ multiplex PCR; TCRdb's copy has only in-frame clones and lacks some. The sample was found to contain more than 20,000 clones, and every one recurs. The antigens these receptors bind are not known. The sample was peripheral blood mononuclear cells. All receptors derive from a human donor with common variable immunodeficiency.

This clone was seen repeatedly, ten times or more. With the read ending 3 residues before the CDR3 end, the germline J gene is used to fill in that end. The chain is built from TRBV7-8 and TRBJ2-2, with 12 positions matching TRBD2. The germline V gene has CDR1 SGHVS and CDR2 FQNEAQ. V lost 2 bases, J lost 3 bases, and 1 base stayed unmatched. The CDR3 is 16 amino acids. Partial CDR3 DNA: TGTGCCAGCAGCTTACTAGCGGGGGGGTACACCGGGGAG. Residues: CASSLLAGGYTGE. The full CDR3 is CASSLLAGGYTGELFF.

On this clone: The read falls 3 residues short of the CDR3 end, and the missing part is taken from the germline J gene. The V call is TRBV11-3, the J call TRBJ2-1; the match to TRBD1 covers 7 bases. Per germline, CDR1 SGHNT and CDR2 YENEEA. J lost 7 bases, V lost 1 base, and 4 bases had no gene match. The CDR3 sequence is 14 residues long. The DNA read from the CDR3 is TGTGCCAGCAGCTTAGCGAGCAGGGGGAATGAG. The encoded protein is CASSLASRGNE. In full, the CDR3 is CASSLASRGNEQFF.

This clone was recorded many times. The DNA ends 3 residues before the CDR3 does, and the rest of the CDR3 is filled in from the germline J gene. The rearrangement links TRBV7-2 to TRBJ2-7; 9 bases are shared with TRBD2. The CDR3 spans 15 residues. The trim removed 5 bases at V and 3 bases at J, leaving 8 bases unmatched. Germline CDR1 and CDR2: SGHTA and FQGNSA. Partial CDR3 DNA: TGTGCCAGCAGCGATCCGGGACTAGCCGACTACGAG. Protein sequence: CASSDPGLADYE. In full, the CDR3 is CASSDPGLADYEQYF.